The entry below gives a single T cell receptor beta chain sequence along with its context. The target antigen is unknown. The CDR3 is made up of 14 amino acids. Trimming removed 6 bases from V and 3 bases from J, with 12 bases in between. Germline CDR1 and CDR2: ENHRY and SYGVKD. This entry is derived from a study of graft-versus-host responses after intestinal transplantation. Background on the study: Isolated intestinal, liver-intestinal, or multivisceral transplants were what recipients had. Every transplant recipient was induced with anti-thymocyte globulin, then maintained on tacrolimus and steroids for two to three years. Study-wide findings and caveats: GvH clones surfaced in recipient marrow, some emerging earlier in ileum or blood. Circulating GvH clones peaking coincided with falling HvG clones soon after transplant.

The assay was immunoSEQ multiplex PCR, and TCRdb's table has in-frame clones only and misses some. The sample lists about 70,000 clones, over 85% occurring once. The input for sequencing was unstimulated CD8+ T cells sorted from spleen or lymph node cells, taken before intestinal transplant. This clonotype originated in a human donor who received an intestinal transplant. V and J are TRBV10-3 and TRBJ1-5, with D hard to call. The CDR3 region is CAISPDGYNQPQHF. Written as DNA, the CDR3 is TGTGCCATCAGCCCTGACGGCTACAATCAGCCCCAGCATTTT.